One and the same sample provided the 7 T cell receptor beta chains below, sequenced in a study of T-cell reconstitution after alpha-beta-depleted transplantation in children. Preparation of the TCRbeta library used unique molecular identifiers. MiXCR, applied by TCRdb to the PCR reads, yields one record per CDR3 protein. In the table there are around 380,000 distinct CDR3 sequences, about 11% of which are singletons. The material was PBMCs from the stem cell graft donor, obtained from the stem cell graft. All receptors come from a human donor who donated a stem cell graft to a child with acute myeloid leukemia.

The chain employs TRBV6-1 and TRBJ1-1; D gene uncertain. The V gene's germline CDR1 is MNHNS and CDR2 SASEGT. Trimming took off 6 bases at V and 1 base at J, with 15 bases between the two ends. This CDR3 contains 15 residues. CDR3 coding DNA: TGTGCCAGCAGAAGCGTGGCGTTGGGGAACACTGAAGCTTTCTTT. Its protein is CASRSVALGNTEAFF.

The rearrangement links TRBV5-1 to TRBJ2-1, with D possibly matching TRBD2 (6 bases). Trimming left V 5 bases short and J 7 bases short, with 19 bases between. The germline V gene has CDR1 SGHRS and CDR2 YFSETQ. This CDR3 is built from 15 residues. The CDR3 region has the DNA TGCGCCAGCAGGTGGTACAGCGGGCAGGCGAATGAGCAGTTCTTC. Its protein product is CASRWYSGQANEQFF. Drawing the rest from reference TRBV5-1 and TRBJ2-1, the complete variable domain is KAGVTQTPRYLIKTRGQQVTLSCSPISGHRSVSWYQQTPGQGLQFLFEYFSETQRNKGNFPGRFSGRQFSNSRSEMNVSTLELGDSALYLCASRWYSGQANEQFFGPGTRLTVL.

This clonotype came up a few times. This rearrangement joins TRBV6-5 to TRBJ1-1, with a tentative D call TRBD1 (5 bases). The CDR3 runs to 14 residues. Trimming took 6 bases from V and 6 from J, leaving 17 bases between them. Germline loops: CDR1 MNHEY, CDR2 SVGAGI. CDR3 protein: CASRAEGYGAEAFF. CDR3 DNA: TGTGCCAGCAGGGCCGAGGGGTATGGGGCTGAAGCTTTCTTT.

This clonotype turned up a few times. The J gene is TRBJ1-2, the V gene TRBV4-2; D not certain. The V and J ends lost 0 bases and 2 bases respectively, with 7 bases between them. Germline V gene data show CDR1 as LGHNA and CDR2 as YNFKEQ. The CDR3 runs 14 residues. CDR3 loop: CASSQDLINYGYTF. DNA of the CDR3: TGTGCCAGCAGCCAAGATCTAATCAACTATGGCTACACCTTC.

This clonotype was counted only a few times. CDR3 in amino acids: CASSTFGTGDNQPQHF. The CDR3 coding sequence is TGTGCCAGCTCAACTTTCGGGACAGGTGACAATCAGCCCCAGCATTTT. V usage is TRBV18 and J usage is TRBJ1-5, with 8 bases that match TRBD1. V lost 5 bases, J lost 3 bases, and 9 bases stayed unmatched. CDR1 is KGHSH and CDR2 is LQKENI in the germline V gene. The CDR3 totals 16 residues.

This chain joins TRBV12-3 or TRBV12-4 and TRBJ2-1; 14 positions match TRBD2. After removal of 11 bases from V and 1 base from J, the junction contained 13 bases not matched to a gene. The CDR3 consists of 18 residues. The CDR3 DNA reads TGTGCCTCCCGGACGGGACTAGCGGGAGTAGGGTCCTACAATGAGCAGTTCTTC. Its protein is CASRTGLAGVGSYNEQFF.

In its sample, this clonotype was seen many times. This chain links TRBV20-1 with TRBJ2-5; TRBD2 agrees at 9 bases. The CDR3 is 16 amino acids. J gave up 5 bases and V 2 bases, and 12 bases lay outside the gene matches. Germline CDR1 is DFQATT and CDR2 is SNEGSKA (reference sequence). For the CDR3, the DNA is TGCAGTGCTAGACCTTTTAGCGGGAGTGGCGGGGAGACCCAGTACTTC. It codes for CSARPFSGSGGETQYF.